This entry lists 17 T cell receptor beta chains sequenced from one sample in a study of blood T cells in healthy people across ages. With a J-beta primer mix and a sample-barcoded 5' primer, a second PCR ran 7 to 11 cycles. MiXCR, applied by TCRdb to the 5' RACE reads, yields one record per CDR3 protein. The sample comprises about 1.8 million distinct CDR3 sequences, 49% of which are singletons, and around 2.1% rests with the top ten. The sample comprised blood. The receptors stem from a woman aged 40 to 49 in good health.

The chain carries TRBV5-6 and TRBJ2-3; D possibly uses TRBD1 or TRBD2 (5 bases each). The ends were cut back, 4 bases at V and 1 base at J, with 22 bases in the middle. Germline assignment: CDR1 SGHDT and CDR2 YYEEEE. The CDR3 is 18 amino acids. CDR3 sequence reads: CASSIRDVWRGRTDTQYF. Here the CDR3 DNA reads TGTGCCAGCAGCATAAGGGACGTTTGGCGTGGGCGCACAGATACGCAGTATTTT.

V gene TRBV6-6 combines with J gene TRBJ1-6; D gene unclear. This CDR3 has 15 amino acids. The V gene lost 2 bases and the J gene lost 7 bases, with 12 bases spanning the gap. Germline loops: CDR1 MNHNY, CDR2 SVGAGI (reference sequence). CDR3 in amino acids: CASSYTRELNSPLHF. The CDR3 DNA follows: TGTGCCAGCAGTTACACTAGAGAGTTAAATTCACCCCTCCACTTT.

The J gene is TRBJ1-1, the V gene TRBV25-1; maybe TRBD1 (6 bases). The germline V and J ends were trimmed by 6 bases and 1 base, with 9 bases remaining between them. The CDR3 length is 13 residues. Germline CDR1 MGHDK, CDR2 SYGVNS. CDR3 residues: CASRQTGNTEAFF. Written as DNA, the CDR3 is TGTGCCAGCAGGCAGACAGGGAACACTGAAGCTTTCTTT.

The chain carries TRBV19 and TRBJ1-1, with D possibly TRBD1 on 5 matching bases. Germline CDR1 is LNHDA and CDR2 is SQIVND (reference sequence). This CDR3 is 13 amino acids long. V lost 7 bases, J lost 1 base, and 10 bases lay in between. The CDR3 loop reads CASTTTGNTEAFF. As DNA, the CDR3 is TGTGCCAGTACAACTACAGGGAACACTGAAGCTTTCTTT.

The chain has TRBV20-1 and TRBJ2-4, with 13 bases that match TRBD2. Germline V lookup: CDR1 DFQATT, CDR2 SNEGSKA (reference sequence). This CDR3 is 13 amino acids long. V was clipped by 6 bases and J by 13 bases; unmatched bases: 9. The CDR3 DNA is TGCAGTGCCCCCGGGACTAGCGGGGAAGAGCAGTACTTC. Translation gives CSAPGTSGEEQYF.

The rearrangement links TRBV10-3 to TRBJ2-3, with D maybe TRBD1 (5 bases). The germline gives CDR1 ENHRY, CDR2 SYGVKD. Trimming removed 2 bases at V and 1 base at J, with 10 bases between. The CDR3 sequence is 15 residues long. CDR3 in DNA: TGTGCCATCAGTGAGGGGGCGATGGGCACAGATACGCAGTATTTT. As protein: CAISEGAMGTDTQYF.

This sequence joins TRBV5-4 and TRBJ2-1; D not certain. Germline values: CDR1 SGHNT, CDR2 YYREEE (reference sequence). The CDR3 is made up of 18 amino acids. Trimming stripped 1 base from V and 4 bases from J, with 21 bases between. The CDR3 DNA is TGTGCCAGCAGCTTGTCCCACCCAAGGCCGGATACATACAATGAGCAGTTCTTC. Its translation is CASSLSHPRPDTYNEQFF. Using reference TRBV5-4 and TRBJ2-1 for the parts outside the CDR3, the full variable domain is ETGVTQSPTHLIKTRGQQVTLRCSSQSGHNTVSWYQQALGQGPQFIFQYYREEENGRGNFPPRFSGLQFPNYSSELNVNALELDDSALYLCASSLSHPRPDTYNEQFFGPGTRLTVL.

The chain joins TRBV28 to TRBJ1-4; D remains unclear. V was trimmed by 4 bases and J by 11 bases, leaving 8 bases between them. Germline V gene data show CDR1 as MDHEN and CDR2 as SYDVKM. The CDR3 is 11 residues long. CDR3 protein: CASSSEDKLFF. In DNA form, the CDR3 reads TGTGCCAGCAGTTCGGAGGACAAACTGTTTTTT.

The rearrangement joins TRBV20-1 to TRBJ1-4; perhaps TRBD1 as D (5 bases). The CDR3 consists of 15 residues. The V and J ends lost 4 bases and 3 bases respectively, with 15 bases between them. Germline values: CDR1 DFQATT, CDR2 SNEGSKA (reference sequence). The CDR3 bases are TGCAGTGCTAACGTAGGAGGGGAGGCTAATGAAAAACTGTTTTTT. This encodes CSANVGGEANEKLFF.

This clonotype was seen a handful of times. The chain recombines TRBV6-5 with TRBJ2-1; 10 bases line up with TRBD1. V trimming: 6 bases; J trimming: 3 bases; junction bases outside the gene matches: 5. Germline lookup yields CDR1 MNHEY and CDR2 SVGAGI. This CDR3 contains 15 residues. In nucleotides, the CDR3 is TGTGCCAGCAGAGAGGACAGGGGGAACTACAATGAGCAGTTCTTC. Translated, it gives CASREDRGNYNEQFF.

This chain uses TRBV12-3 or TRBV12-4 with TRBJ1-1, with D possibly matching TRBD1 (6 bases). This CDR3 has 13 amino acids. V dropped 6 bases and J dropped 8 bases, with 16 bases sitting between them. The CDR3: CASSPARQDEAFF. The CDR3 DNA reads as TGTGCCAGCAGCCCCGCCCGACAGGACGAAGCTTTCTTT.

The chain employs TRBV6-5 and TRBJ2-1; 8 bases align to TRBD2. This CDR3 is 14 amino acids long. The germline V gene encodes CDR1 MNHEY and CDR2 SVGAGI. The V segment lost 9 bases and the J segment 3 bases; nucleotides outside the gene matches: 7. This CDR3 is CASRGSGDYNEQFF. CDR3 DNA sequence: TGTGCCAGTAGAGGTAGCGGGGACTACAATGAGCAGTTCTTC.

This clonotype occurred once. An end of the junction differs from the germline gene, which may be a read error. The chain joins TRBV7-9 to TRBJ2-7; perhaps TRBD1 as D (5 bases). From germline, CDR1 is SEHNR and CDR2 FQNEAQ (reference sequence). This CDR3 is built from 16 residues. In DNA form, the CDR3 reads TGTGCCTGCAGCTTACCGGCCGGACAAATGCGCTACGAGCAGTACTTC. As protein: CACSLPAGQMRYEQYF. Filled out from reference TRBV7-9 and TRBJ2-7, the complete variable domain reads DTGVSQNPRHKITKRGQNVTFRCDPISEHNRLYWYRQTLGQGPEFLTYFQNEAQLEKSRLLSDRFSAERPKGSFSTLEIQRTEQGDSAMYLCACSLPAGQMRYEQYFGPGTRLTVT.

The V and J genes are TRBV6-5 and TRBJ2-1; tentative D call: TRBD1 (6 bases). The germline V and J ends were trimmed by 4 bases and 0 bases, with 16 bases remaining between them. Per germline, CDR1 MNHEY and CDR2 SVGAGI. This CDR3 region has 17 residues. The CDR3 nucleotides are TGTGCCAGCAGTTCCTACAGGGTAACCATCTCCTACAATGAGCAGTTCTTC. This encodes CASSSYRVTISYNEQFF.

The genes are TRBV7-2 and TRBJ2-7; 9 bases align to TRBD1. There are 15 residues in the CDR3. Germline-derived CDR1 and CDR2 are SGHTA and FQGNSA. Losses at the gene ends were 3 bases for V and 5 bases for J; bases not matched to a gene: 8. This CDR3 is CASSFKGTGGHEQYF. In DNA form, the CDR3 reads TGTGCCAGCAGCTTCAAGGGCACAGGGGGCCACGAGCAGTACTTC.

The V gene is TRBV7-8, the J gene TRBJ2-3; maybe TRBD1 (6 bases). From germline, CDR1 is SGHVS and CDR2 FQNEAQ. The CDR3 has 15 amino acids. V lost 2 bases, J lost 5 bases, and 14 bases lay in between. The CDR3 DNA follows: TGTGCCAGCAGCTTACTGACAGGAACCCTAGATACGCAGTATTTT. It codes for CASSLLTGTLDTQYF. The full variable domain, completed using reference TRBV7-8 and TRBJ2-3, is GAGVSQSPRYKVAKRGQDVALRCDPISGHVSLFWYQQALGQGPEFLTYFQNEAQLDKSGLPSDRFFAERPEGSVSTLKIQRTQQEDSAVYLCASSLLTGTLDTQYFGPGTRLTVL.

The genes are TRBV18 and TRBJ1-4, with D possibly being TRBD1 (5 bases). The germline V gene has CDR1 KGHSH and CDR2 LQKENI. This CDR3 spans 16 amino acids. Trimming removed 1 base from V and 0 bases from J, with 9 bases in between. The CDR3 protein is CASSPRQIATNEKLFF. CDR3 sequence (DNA): TGTGCCAGCTCACCACGACAGATTGCAACTAATGAAAAACTGTTTTTT.